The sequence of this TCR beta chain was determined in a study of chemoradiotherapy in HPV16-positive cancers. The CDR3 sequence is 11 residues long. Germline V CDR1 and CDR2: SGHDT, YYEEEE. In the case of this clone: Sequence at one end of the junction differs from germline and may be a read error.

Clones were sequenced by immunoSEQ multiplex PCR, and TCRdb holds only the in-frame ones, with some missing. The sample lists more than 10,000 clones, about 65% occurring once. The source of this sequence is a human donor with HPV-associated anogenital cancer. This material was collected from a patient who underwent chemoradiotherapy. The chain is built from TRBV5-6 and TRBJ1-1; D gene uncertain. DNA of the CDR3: TGTGCCAGCAGCTCTCGCCGGGCCATACTCTTT. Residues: CASSSRRAILF.